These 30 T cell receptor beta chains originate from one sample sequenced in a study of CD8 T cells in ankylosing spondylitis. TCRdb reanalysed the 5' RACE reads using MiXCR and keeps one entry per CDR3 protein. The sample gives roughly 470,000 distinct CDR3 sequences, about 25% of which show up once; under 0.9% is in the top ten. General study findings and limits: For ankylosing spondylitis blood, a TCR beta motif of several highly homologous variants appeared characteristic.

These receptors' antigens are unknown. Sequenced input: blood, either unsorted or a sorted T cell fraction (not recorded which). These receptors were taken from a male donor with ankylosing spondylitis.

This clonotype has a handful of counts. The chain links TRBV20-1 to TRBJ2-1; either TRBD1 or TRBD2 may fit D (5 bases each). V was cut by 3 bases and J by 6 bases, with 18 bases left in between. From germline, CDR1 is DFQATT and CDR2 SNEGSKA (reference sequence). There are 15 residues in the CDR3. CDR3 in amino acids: CSASKGPLNLNEQFF. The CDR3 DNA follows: TGCAGTGCTAGTAAGGGACCCTTGAATCTCAATGAGCAGTTCTTC.

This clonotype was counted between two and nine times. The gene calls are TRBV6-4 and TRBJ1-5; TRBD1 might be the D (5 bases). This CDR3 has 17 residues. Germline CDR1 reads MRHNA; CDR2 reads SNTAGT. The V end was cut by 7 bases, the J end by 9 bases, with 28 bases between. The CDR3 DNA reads TGTGCCAGCAAAGTGGACGGGGGTGAGGGAGGAGTCGCGCCCCAGCATTTT. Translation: CASKVDGGEGGVAPQHF.

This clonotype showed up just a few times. As DNA, the CDR3 is TGTGCCAGCAGCGGAAGTGCCGACGGAAGCTCTGGAAACACCATATATTTT. Its translation is CASSGSADGSSGNTIYF. This chain uses TRBV7-9 with TRBJ1-3; unclear D gene. The germline CDR1 and CDR2 sequences are SEHNR and FQNEAQ (reference sequence). The CDR3 covers 17 residues. V was cut by 5 bases and J by 0 bases, with 17 bases left in between.

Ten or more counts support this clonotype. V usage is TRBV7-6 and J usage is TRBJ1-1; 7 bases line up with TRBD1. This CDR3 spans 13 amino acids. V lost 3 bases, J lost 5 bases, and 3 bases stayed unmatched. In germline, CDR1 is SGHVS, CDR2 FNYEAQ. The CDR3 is CASSFTGVTEAFF. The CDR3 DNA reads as TGTGCCAGCAGCTTCACAGGGGTTACTGAAGCTTTCTTT.

The CDR3: CASSPGLASNEQFF. CDR3 DNA: TGTGCCAGCAGCCCGGGACTAGCGTCTAATGAGCAGTTCTTC. J is TRBJ2-1 and V is TRBV7-2, with TRBD2 matching 10 bases. This CDR3 has 14 residues. The junction had 5 bases not matched to a gene; V was cut back by 5 bases and J by 7 bases. Germline V gene data show CDR1 as SGHTA and CDR2 as FQGNSA. Using reference TRBV7-2 and TRBJ2-1 for the parts outside the CDR3, the full variable domain is GAGVSQSPSNKVTEKGKDVELRCDPISGHTALYWYRQSLGQGLEFLIYFQGNSAPDKSGLPSDRFSAERTGGSVSTLTIQRTQQEDSAVYLCASSPGLASNEQFFGPGTRLTVL.

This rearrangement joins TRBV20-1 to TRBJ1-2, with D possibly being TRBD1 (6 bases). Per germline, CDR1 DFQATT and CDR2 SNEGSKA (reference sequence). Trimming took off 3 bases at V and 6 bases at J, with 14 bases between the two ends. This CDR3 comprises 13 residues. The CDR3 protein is CSARRGSYDGYTF. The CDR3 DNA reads TGCAGTGCTAGGAGGGGGTCATATGATGGCTACACCTTC.

The CDR3 coding sequence is TGTGCCAGCAGTGCGATACAGCCCGGGGACTATGGCTACACCTTC. Its protein is CASSAIQPGDYGYTF. The V and J genes are TRBV27 and TRBJ1-2; no clear D. Trimming pared 5 bases from V and 3 bases from J, leaving 16 bases between. Germline CDR1 reads MNHEY; CDR2 reads SMNVEV (reference sequence). The length of the CDR3 is 15 residues.

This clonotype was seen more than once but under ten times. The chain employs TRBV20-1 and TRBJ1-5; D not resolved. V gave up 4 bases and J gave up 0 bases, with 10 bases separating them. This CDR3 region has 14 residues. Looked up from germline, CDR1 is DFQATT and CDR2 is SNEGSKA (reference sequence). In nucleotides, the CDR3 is TGCAGTGCTAACCTTGTTGGTAGCAATCAGCCCCAGCATTTT. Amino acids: CSANLVGSNQPQHF.

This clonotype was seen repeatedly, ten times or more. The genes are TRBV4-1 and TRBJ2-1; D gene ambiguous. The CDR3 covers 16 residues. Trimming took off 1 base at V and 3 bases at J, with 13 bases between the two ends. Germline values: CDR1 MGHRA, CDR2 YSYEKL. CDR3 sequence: CASSQVSLMVYNEQFF. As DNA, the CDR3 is TGCGCCAGCAGCCAAGTATCACTAATGGTCTACAATGAGCAGTTCTTC.

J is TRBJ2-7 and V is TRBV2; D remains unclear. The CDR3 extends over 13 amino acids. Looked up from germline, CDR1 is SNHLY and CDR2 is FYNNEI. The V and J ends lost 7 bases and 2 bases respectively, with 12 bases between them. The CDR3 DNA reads TGTGCCAGCAACCGATTAGCAGCCTACGAGCAGTACTTC. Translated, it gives CASNRLAAYEQYF.

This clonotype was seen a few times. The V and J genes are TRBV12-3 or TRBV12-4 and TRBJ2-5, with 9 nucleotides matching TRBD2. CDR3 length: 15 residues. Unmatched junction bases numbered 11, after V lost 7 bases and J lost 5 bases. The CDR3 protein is CASTQSGRIGETQYF. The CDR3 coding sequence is TGTGCCAGCACCCAGAGCGGGAGGATCGGGGAGACCCAGTACTTC.

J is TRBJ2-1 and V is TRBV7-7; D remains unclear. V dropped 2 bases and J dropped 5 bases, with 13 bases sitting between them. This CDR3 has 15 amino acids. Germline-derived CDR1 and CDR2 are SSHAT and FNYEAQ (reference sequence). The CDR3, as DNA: TGTGCCAGCAGCTTATCCCGGGCCGAACACAATGAGCAGTTCTTC. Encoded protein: CASSLSRAEHNEQFF.

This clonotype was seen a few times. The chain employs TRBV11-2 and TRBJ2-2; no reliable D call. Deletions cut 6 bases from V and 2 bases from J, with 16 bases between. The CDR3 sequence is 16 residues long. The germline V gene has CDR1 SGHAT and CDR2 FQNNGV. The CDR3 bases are TGTGCCAGCAGTTTAAATCGGGCAGGCAACACCGGGGAGCTGTTTTTT. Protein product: CASSLNRAGNTGELFF.

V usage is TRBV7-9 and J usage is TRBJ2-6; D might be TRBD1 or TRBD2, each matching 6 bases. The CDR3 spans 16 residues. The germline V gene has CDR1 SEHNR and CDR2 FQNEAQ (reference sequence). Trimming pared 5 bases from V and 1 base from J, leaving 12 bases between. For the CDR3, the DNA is TGTGCCAGCAGCCCGACGGGGGCTTCTGGGGCCAACGTCCTGACTTTC. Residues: CASSPTGASGANVLTF.

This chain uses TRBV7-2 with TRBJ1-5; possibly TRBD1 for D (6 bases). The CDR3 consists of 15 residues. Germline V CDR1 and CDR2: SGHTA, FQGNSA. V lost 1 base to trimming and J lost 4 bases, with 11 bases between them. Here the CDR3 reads CASSLVRGDNQPQHF. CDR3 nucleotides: TGTGCCAGCAGCTTAGTCAGGGGTGATAATCAGCCCCAGCATTTT.

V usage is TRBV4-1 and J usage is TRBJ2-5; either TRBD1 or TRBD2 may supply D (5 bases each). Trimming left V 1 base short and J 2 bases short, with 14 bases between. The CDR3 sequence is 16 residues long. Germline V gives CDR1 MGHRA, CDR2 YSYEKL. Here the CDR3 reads CASSQGGSAPQETQYF. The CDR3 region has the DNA TGCGCCAGCAGCCAAGGGGGGAGCGCCCCGCAAGAGACCCAGTACTTC.

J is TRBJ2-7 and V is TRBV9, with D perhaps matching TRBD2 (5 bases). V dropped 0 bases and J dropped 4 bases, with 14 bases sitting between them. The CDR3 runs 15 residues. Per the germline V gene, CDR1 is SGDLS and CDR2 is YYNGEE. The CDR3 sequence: CASSVDLAPTYEQYF. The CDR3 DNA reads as TGTGCCAGCAGCGTAGATCTAGCACCAACATACGAGCAGTACTTC.

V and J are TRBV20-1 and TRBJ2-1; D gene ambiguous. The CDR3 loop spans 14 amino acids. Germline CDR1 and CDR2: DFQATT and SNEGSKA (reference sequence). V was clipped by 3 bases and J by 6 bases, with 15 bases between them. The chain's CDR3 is CSARVPRSPNEQFF. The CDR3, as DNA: TGCAGTGCTAGGGTCCCCCGTAGTCCCAATGAGCAGTTCTTC.

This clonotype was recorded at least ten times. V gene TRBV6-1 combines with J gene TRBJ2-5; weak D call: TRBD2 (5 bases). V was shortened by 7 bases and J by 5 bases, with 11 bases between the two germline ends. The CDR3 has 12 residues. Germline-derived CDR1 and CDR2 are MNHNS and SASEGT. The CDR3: CASTFSGETQYF. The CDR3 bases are TGTGCCAGCACCTTTTCGGGGGAGACCCAGTACTTC.

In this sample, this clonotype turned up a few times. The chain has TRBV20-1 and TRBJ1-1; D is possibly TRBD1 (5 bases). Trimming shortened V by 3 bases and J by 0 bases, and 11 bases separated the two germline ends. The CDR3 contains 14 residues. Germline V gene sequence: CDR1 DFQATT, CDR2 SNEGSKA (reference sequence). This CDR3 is CSASRVRMNTEAFF. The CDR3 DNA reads TGCAGTGCTAGCAGGGTGAGAATGAACACTGAAGCTTTCTTT.

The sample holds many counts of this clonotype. CDR3 in amino acids: CSARTSSYNEQFF. The CDR3 bases are TGCAGTGCCCGGACTAGCAGCTACAATGAGCAGTTCTTC. J is TRBJ2-1 and V is TRBV20-1; 8 bases fit TRBD2. Trimming removed 6 bases from V and 3 bases from J; junction bases left unmatched: 4. Germline V lookup: CDR1 DFQATT, CDR2 SNEGSKA (reference sequence). This CDR3 contains 13 residues.

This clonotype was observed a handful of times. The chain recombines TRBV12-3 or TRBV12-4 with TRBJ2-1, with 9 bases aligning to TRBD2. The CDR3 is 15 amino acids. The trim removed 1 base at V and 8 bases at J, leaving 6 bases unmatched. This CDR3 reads CASSLDSGSWDEQFF. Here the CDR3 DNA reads TGTGCCAGCAGTTTAGATAGCGGGAGTTGGGATGAGCAGTTCTTC.

CDR3 sequence: CASSPGFEAFF. CDR3 nucleotides: TGTGCCAGCAGCCCCGGGTTTGAAGCTTTCTTT. This chain links TRBV11-2 with TRBJ1-1; D remains unclear. CDR1 is SGHAT, CDR2 FQNNGV, per germline. V lost 5 bases to trimming and J lost 7 bases, with 8 bases between them. The CDR3 length is 11 residues.

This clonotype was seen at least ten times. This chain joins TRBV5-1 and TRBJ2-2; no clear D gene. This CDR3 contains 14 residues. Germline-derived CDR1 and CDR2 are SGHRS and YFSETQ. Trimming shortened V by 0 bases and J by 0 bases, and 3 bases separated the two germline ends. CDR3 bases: TGCGCCAGCAGCTTGGATGCGAACACCGGGGAGCTGTTTTTT. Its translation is CASSLDANTGELFF. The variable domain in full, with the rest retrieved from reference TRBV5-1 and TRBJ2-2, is KAGVTQTPRYLIKTRGQQVTLSCSPISGHRSVSWYQQTPGQGLQFLFEYFSETQRNKGNFPGRFSGRQFSNSRSEMNVSTLELGDSALYLCASSLDANTGELFFGEGSRLTVL.

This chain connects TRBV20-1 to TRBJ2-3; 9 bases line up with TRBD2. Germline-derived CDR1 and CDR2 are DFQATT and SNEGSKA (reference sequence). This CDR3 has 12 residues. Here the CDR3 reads CSAGGERDTQYF. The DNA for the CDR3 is TGCAGCGCGGGAGGGGAGAGAGATACGCAGTATTTT.

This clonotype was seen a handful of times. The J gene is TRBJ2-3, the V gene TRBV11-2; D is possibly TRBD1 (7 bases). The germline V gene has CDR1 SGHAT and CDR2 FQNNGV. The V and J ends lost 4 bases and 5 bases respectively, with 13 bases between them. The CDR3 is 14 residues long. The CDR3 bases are TGTGCCAGCAGCTCTCGACAGGGAGGAGATACGCAGTATTTT. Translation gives CASSSRQGGDTQYF.

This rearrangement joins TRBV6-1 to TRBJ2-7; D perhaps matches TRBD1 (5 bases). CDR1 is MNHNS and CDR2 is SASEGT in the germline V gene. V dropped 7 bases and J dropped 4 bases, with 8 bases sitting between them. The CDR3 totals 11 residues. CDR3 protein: CASTGIYEQYV. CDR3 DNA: TGTGCCAGCACAGGGATTTACGAGCAGTACGTC.

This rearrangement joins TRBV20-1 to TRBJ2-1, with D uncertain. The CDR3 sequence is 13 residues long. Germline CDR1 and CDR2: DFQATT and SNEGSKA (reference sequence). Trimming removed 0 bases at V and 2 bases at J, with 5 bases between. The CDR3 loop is CSARDLAYNEQFF. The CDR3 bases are TGCAGTGCTAGAGATCTAGCCTACAATGAGCAGTTCTTC.

DNA for the CDR3: TGCAGTGCTAGTTCGCACAGCTCCTACAATGAGCAGTTCTTC. Protein product: CSASSHSSYNEQFF. The chain carries TRBV20-1 and TRBJ2-1, with D unclear. CDR1 and CDR2 (germline): DFQATT, SNEGSKA (reference sequence). Trimming took off 3 bases at V and 0 bases at J, with 9 bases between the two ends. The CDR3 is 14 amino acids.

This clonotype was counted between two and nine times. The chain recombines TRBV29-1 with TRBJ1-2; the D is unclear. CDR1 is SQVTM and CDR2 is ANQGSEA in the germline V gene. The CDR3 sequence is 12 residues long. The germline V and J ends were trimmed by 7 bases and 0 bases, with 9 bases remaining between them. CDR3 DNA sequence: TGCAGCGCTGGCGGGGCTAACTATGGCTACACCTTC. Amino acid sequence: CSAGGANYGYTF.